This TCR beta chain was obtained from a study of blood T cell repertoires in COVID-19. Study background: Specimens from acute and convalescent COVID-19 originated in the United States, Italy and Spain. PBMCs, B-cell-depleted T cells, or T cells were the source of the cDNA or gDNA that made up the material.

Germline-derived CDR1 and CDR2 are SNHLY and FYNNEI. Trimming took 8 bases from V and 6 from J; bases not matched to a gene: 16. This CDR3 has 15 amino acids. Some clones are missing from TCRdb's copy, which holds only in-frame ones; the method was immunoSEQ multiplex PCR. The data hold approximately 110,000 clones, with over 75% observed a single time. The sequencing input was peripheral blood. The chain joins TRBV2 to TRBJ2-7; 7 nucleotides align to TRBD2. The receptor's source is a man aged 45 to 65 with acute or convalescent COVID-19. The CDR3 protein is CASSREAGSGSEQYF. CDR3 sequence (DNA): TGTGCCAGCTCTCGGGAGGCGGGGAGTGGTAGCGAGCAGTACTTC.